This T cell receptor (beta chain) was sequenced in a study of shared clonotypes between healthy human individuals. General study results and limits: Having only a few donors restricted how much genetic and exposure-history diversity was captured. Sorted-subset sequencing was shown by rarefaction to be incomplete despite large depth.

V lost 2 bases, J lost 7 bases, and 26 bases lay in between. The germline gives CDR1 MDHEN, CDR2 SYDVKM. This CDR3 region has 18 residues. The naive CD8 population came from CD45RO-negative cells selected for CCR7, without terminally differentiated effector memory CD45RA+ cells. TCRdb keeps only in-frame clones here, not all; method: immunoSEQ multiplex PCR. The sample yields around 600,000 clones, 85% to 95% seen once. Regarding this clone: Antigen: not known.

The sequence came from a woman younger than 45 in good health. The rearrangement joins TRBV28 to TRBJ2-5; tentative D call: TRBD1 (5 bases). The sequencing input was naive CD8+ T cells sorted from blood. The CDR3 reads CASSLVPPQGRSFVTQYF. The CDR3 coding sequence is TGTGCCAGCAGTTTAGTGCCCCCTCAGGGTCGAAGCTTTGTGACCCAGTACTTC.